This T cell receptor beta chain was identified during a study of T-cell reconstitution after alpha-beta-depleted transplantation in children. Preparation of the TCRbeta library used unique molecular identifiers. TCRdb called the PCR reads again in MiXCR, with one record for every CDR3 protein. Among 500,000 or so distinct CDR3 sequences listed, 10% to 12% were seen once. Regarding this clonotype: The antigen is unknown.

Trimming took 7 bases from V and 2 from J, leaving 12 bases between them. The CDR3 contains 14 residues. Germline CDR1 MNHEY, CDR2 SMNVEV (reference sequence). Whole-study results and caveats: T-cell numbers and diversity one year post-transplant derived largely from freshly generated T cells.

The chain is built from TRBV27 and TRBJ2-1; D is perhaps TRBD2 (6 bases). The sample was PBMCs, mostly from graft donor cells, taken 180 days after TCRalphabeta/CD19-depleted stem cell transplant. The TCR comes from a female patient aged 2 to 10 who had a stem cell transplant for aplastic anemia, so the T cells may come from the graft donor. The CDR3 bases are TGTGCCAGCACCGGGGGAGCGGCCTACAATGAGCAGTTCTTC. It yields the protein CASTGGAAYNEQFF.